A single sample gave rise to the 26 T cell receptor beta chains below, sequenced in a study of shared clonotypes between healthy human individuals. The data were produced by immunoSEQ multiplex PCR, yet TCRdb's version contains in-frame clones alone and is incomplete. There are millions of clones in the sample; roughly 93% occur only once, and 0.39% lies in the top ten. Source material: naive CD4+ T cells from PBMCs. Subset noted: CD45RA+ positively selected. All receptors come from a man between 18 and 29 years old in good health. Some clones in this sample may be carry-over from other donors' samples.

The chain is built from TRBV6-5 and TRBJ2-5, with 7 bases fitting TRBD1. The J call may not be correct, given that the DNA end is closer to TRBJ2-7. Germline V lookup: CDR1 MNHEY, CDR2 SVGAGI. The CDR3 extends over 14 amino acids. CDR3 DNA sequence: TGTGCCAGGGAGGACAGGAAATTCTCCTACGAGCAGTACTTC. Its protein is CAREDRKFSYEQYF.

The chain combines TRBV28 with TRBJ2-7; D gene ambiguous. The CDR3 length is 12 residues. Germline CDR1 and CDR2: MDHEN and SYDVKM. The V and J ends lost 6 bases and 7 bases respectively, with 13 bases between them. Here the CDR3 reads CASRASVGEQYF. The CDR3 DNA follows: TGTGCCAGCAGAGCGTCAGTCGGGGAGCAGTACTTC.

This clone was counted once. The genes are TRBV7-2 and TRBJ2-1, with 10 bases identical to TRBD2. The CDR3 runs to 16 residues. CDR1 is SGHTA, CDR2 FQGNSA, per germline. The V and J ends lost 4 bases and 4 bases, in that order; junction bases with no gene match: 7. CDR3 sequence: CASSSRLAGPYNEQFF. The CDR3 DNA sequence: TGTGCCAGCAGCTCCCGACTAGCGGGTCCTTACAATGAGCAGTTCTTC.

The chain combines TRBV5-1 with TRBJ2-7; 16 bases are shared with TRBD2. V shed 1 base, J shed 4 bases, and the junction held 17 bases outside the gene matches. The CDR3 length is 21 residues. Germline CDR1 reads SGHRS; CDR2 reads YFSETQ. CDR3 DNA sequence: TGCGCCAGCAGCTTGTGGCTGAGCGCACCGGGACTAGCGGGAGGGCTATACGAGCAGTACTTC. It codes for CASSLWLSAPGLAGGLYEQYF.

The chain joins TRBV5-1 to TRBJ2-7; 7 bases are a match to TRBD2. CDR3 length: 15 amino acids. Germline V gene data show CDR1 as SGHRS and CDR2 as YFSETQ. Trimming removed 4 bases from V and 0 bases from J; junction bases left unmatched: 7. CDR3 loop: CASSGGLQLSYEQYF. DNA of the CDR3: TGCGCCAGCAGCGGGGGACTACAACTCTCCTACGAGCAGTACTTC. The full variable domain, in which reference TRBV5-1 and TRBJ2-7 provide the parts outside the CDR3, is KAGVTQTPRYLIKTRGQQVTLSCSPISGHRSVSWYQQTPGQGLQFLFEYFSETQRNKGNFPGRFSGRQFSNSRSEMNVSTLELGDSALYLCASSGGLQLSYEQYFGPGTRLTVT.

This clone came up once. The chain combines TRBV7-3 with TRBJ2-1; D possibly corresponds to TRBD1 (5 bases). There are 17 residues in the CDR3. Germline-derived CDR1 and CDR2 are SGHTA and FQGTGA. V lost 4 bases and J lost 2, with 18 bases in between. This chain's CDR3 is CASSSTGLGGTYNEQFF. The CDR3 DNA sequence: TGTGCCAGCAGCTCCACAGGTCTTGGCGGAACCTACAATGAGCAGTTCTTC.

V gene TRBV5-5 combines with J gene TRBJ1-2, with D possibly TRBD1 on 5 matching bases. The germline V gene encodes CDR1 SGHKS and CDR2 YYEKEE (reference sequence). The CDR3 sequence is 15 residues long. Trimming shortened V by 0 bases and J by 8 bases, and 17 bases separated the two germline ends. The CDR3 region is CASSLAAGGEYGYTF. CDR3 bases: TGTGCCAGCAGCTTGGCGGCAGGAGGGGAGTACGGCTACACCTTC. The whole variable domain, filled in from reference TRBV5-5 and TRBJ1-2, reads DAGVTQSPTHLIKTRGQQVTLRCSPISGHKSVSWYQQVLGQGPQFIFQYYEKEERGRGNFPDRFSARQFPNYSSELNVNALLLGDSALYLCASSLAAGGEYGYTFGSGTRLTVV.

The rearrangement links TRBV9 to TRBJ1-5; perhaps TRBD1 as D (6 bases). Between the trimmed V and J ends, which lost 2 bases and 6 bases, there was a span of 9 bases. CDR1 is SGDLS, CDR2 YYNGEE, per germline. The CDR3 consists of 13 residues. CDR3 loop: CASSVRQVQPQHF. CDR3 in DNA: TGTGCCAGCAGCGTCAGACAGGTTCAGCCCCAGCATTTT.

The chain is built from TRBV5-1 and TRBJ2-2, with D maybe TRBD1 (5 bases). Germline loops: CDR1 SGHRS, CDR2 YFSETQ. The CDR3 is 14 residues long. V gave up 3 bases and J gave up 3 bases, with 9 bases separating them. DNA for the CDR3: TGCGCCAGCAGCTCCCTCAGGGACACCGGGGAGCTGTTTTTT. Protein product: CASSSLRDTGELFF.

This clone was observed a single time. The chain's CDR3 is CASRKVGGRDGYTF. As DNA, the CDR3 is TGTGCCAGCAGGAAAGTCGGGGGGCGAGATGGCTACACCTTC. The gene calls are TRBV5-6 and TRBJ1-2, with D perhaps matching TRBD1 (6 bases). V lost 5 bases, J lost 6 bases, and 17 bases lay in between. The CDR3 is made up of 14 amino acids. Looked up from germline, CDR1 is SGHDT and CDR2 is YYEEEE.

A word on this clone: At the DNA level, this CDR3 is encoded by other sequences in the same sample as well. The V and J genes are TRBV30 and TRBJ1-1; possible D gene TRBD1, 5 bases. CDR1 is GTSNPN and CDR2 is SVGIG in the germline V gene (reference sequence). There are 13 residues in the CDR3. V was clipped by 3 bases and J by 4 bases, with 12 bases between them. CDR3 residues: CAWRKGQTTEAFF. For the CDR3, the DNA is TGTGCCTGGAGGAAAGGACAAACCACTGAAGCTTTCTTT.

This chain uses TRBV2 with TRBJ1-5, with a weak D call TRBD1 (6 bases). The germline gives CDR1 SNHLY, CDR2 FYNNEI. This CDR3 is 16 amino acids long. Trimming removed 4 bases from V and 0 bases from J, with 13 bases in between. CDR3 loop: CASSVGGRNSNQPQHF. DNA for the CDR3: TGTGCCAGCAGTGTGGGGGGGCGGAATAGCAATCAGCCCCAGCATTTT.

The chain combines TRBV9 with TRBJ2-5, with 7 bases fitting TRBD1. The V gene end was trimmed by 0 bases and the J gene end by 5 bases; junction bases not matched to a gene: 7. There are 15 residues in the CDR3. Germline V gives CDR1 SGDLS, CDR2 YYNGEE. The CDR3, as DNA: TGTGCCAGCAGCGTAGAGAACAGGGGTGGGGAGACCCAGTACTTC. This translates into CASSVENRGGETQYF.

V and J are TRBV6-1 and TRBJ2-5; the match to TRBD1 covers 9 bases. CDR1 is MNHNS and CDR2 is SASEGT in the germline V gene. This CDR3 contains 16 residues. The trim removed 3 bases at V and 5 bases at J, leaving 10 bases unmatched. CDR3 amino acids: CASSETGTGSAETQYF. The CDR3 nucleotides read TGTGCCAGCAGTGAGACCGGGACAGGGTCGGCGGAGACCCAGTACTTC.

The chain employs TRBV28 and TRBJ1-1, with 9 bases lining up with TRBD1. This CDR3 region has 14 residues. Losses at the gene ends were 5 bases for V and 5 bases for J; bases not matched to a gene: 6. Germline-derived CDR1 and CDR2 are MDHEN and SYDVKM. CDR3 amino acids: CASSTTGGRTEAFF. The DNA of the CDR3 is TGTGCCAGCAGTACCACAGGGGGCCGGACTGAAGCTTTCTTT.

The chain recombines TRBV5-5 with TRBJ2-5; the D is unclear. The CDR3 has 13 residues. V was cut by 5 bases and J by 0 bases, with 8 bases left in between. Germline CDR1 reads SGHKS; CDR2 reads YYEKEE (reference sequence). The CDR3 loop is CASREVYQETQYF. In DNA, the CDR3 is TGTGCCAGCAGGGAAGTGTACCAAGAGACCCAGTACTTC.

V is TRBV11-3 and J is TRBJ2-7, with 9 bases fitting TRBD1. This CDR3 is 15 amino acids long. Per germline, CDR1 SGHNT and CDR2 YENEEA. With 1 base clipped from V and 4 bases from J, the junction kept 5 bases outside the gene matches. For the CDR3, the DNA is TGTGCCAGCAGCTTAGCCACAGGGGGCGTTTACGAGCAGTACTTC. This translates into CASSLATGGVYEQYF. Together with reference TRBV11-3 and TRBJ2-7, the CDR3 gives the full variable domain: EAGVVQSPRYKIIEKKQPVAFWCNPISGHNTLYWYLQNLGQGPELLIRYENEEAVDDSQLPKDRFSAERLKGVDSTLKIQPAELGDSAVYLCASSLATGGVYEQYFGPGTRLTVT.

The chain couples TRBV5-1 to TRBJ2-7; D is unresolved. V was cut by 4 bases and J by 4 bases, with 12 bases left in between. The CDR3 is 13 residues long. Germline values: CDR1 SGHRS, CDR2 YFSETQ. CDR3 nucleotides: TGCGCCAGCAGCGATATCCTGGGATACGAGCAGTACTTC. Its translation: CASSDILGYEQYF. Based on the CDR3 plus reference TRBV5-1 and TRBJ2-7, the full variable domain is KAGVTQTPRYLIKTRGQQVTLSCSPISGHRSVSWYQQTPGQGLQFLFEYFSETQRNKGNFPGRFSGRQFSNSRSEMNVSTLELGDSALYLCASSDILGYEQYFGPGTRLTVT.

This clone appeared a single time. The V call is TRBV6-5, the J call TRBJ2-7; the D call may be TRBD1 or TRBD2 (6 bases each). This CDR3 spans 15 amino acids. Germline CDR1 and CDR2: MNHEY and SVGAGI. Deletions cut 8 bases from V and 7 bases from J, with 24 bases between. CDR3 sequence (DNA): TGTGCCAGCCGGGCCAAAGGGTTGGGGGGCCGGGAGCAGTACTTC. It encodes CASRAKGLGGREQYF.

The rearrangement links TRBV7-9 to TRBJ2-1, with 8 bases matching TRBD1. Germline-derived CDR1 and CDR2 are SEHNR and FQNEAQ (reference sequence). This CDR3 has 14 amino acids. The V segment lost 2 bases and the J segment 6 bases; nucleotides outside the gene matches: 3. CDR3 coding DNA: TGTGCCAGCAGCTTAAGGACAGGGACCAATGAGCAGTTCTTC. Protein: CASSLRTGTNEQFF.

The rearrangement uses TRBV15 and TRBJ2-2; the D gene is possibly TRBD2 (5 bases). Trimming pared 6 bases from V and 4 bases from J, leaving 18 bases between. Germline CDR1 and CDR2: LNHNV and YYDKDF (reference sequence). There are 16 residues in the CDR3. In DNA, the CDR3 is TGTGCCACCAGTCCCCTACGGACTTCCTTCACCGGGGAGCTGTTTTTT. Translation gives CATSPLRTSFTGELFF.

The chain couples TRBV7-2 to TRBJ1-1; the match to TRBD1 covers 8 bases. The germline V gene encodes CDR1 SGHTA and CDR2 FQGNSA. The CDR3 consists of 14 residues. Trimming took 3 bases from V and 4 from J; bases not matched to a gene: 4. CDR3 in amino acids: CASSLRQGATEAFF. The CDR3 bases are TGTGCCAGCAGCTTGCGCCAGGGGGCCACTGAAGCTTTCTTT.

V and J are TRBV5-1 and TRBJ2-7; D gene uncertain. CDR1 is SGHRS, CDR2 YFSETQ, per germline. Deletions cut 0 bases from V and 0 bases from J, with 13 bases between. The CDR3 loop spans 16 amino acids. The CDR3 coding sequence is TGCGCCAGCAGCTTGGTTGGAGTCCTAAGCTCCTACGAGCAGTACTTC. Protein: CASSLVGVLSSYEQYF.

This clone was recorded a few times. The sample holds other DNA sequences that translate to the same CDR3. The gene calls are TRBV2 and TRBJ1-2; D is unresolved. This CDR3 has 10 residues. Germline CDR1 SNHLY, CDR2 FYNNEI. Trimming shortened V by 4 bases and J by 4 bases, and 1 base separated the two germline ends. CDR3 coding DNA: TGTGCCAGCAGTGCCTATGGCTACACCTTC. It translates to CASSAYGYTF.

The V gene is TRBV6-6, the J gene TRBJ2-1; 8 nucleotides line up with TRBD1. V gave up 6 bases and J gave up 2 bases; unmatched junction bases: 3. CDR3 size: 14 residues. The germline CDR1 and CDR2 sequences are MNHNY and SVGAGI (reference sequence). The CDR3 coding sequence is TGTGCCAGCAGAGGACAGGGCGCCTACAATGAGCAGTTCTTC. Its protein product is CASRGQGAYNEQFF.

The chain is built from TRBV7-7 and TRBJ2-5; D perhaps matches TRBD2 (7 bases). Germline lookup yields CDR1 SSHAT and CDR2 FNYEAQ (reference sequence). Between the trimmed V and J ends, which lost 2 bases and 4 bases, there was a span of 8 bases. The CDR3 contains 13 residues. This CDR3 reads CASSLRGGETQYF. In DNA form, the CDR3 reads TGTGCCAGCAGCTTAAGGGGGGGAGAGACCCAGTACTTC.